This TCR beta chain was sequenced for a study of blood T cell repertoires in COVID-19. Study-wide context: T cells, B-cell-depleted T cells, or PBMCs provided the cDNA or gDNA that served as material.

Repertoires were generated with immunoSEQ multiplex PCR, while TCRdb's copy carries only in-frame clones and drops some. The repertoire consists of some 50,000 clones, with roughly 88% occurring once and the leading ten covering roughly 14%. The receptor was isolated from a human donor in a cohort sampled during active COVID-19. The donor label of this sample is uncertain. What was sequenced was peripheral blood.

CDR3 coding DNA: TGTGCCAGCAGTTGGGGGCAGGGCACCGGGGAGCTGTTTTTT. It specifies CASSWGQGTGELFF. The rearrangement joins TRBV6-5 to TRBJ2-2, with D possibly matching TRBD1 (6 bases). Trimming shortened V by 4 bases and J by 4 bases, and 10 bases separated the two germline ends. The CDR3 sequence is 14 residues long. Germline values: CDR1 MNHEY, CDR2 SVGAGI.